Shown below are 22 T cell receptor beta chains from a single sample sequenced in a study of T cell repertoires in cytomegalovirus infection. A single record per CDR3 protein comes from TCRdb applying MiXCR to the reads. This sample has 40,000 to 55,000 distinct CDR3 sequences, with about a fifth found just once. No antigens are known for them. The specimen was CD8+ T cells from cultured PBMCs, collected from culture after CMV antigen stimulation. Receptor source: a human donor in good health (CMV status not recorded). Some clones in this sample may be carry-over from other donors' samples.

This clonotype showed up just a few times. The gene calls are TRBV7-9 and TRBJ2-7; D is tentatively TRBD1 or TRBD2 (5 bases each). The ends were cut back, 7 bases at V and 9 bases at J, with 13 bases in the middle. The CDR3 sequence is 11 residues long. Germline loops: CDR1 SEHNR, CDR2 FQNEAQ (reference sequence). CDR3 sequence reads: CASTPGGVQYF. In nucleotides, the CDR3 is TGTGCCAGCACCCCTGGGGGAGTGCAGTACTTC.

The rearrangement uses TRBV7-2 and TRBJ2-1; TRBD2 aligns across 7 bases. Germline trimming cut 0 bases from V and 4 bases from J; bases unmatched to any gene: 15. This CDR3 comprises 19 residues. Germline V gene sequence: CDR1 SGHTA, CDR2 FQGNSA. The CDR3 DNA is TGTGCCAGCAGCTTAGCGTCCCCGGGGAGCGGGGCTGCTTACAATGAGCAGTTCTTC. This encodes CASSLASPGSGAAYNEQFF.

This clonotype was recorded a few times. This may be a read error: a much more frequent sequence differs by one nucleotide. The rearrangement links TRBV7-3 to TRBJ1-1; D is unclear. The CDR3 consists of 14 residues. Trimming cost V 4 bases and J 0 bases, with 9 bases left between them. The germline gives CDR1 SGHTA, CDR2 FQGTGA. CDR3 DNA sequence: TGTGCCAGCAGCTCAAACGGGGTGAACACTGAAGCTTTCTTT. Translating gives CASSSNGVNTEAFF.

This clonotype has just a few counts. This rearrangement joins TRBV28 to TRBJ2-2; 10 bases match TRBD1. This CDR3 has 16 amino acids. Germline assignment: CDR1 MDHEN and CDR2 SYDVKM. The J segment lost 7 bases and the V segment lost 4 bases, leaving 9 bases of the junction unmatched. The CDR3 is CASSSAPGQGLGELFF. The DNA for the CDR3 is TGTGCCAGCAGTTCCGCCCCGGGACAGGGGCTCGGGGAGCTGTTTTTT. The entire variable domain, with the rest obtained from reference TRBV28 and TRBJ2-2, is as follows: DVKVTQSSRYLVKRTGEKVFLECVQDMDHENMFWYRQDPGLGLRLIYFSYDVKMKEKGDIPEGYSVSREKKERFSLILESASTNQTSMYLCASSSAPGQGLGELFFGEGSRLTVL.

This clonotype was seen many times. This sequence joins TRBV27 and TRBJ2-7, with TRBD1 identical over 9 bases. The germline gives CDR1 MNHEY, CDR2 SMNVEV (reference sequence). J was trimmed by 3 bases and V by 5 bases; bases with no gene match: 5. This CDR3 contains 14 residues. Written as DNA, the CDR3 is TGTGCCAGCAGTCTACAGGGGGCGAACTACGAGCAGTACTTC. Protein sequence: CASSLQGANYEQYF.

Here the CDR3 DNA reads TGTGCCAGCAGCCTACACAGGGGGCTATACGAGCAGTACTTC. This codes for CASSLHRGLYEQYF. The gene calls are TRBV7-2 and TRBJ2-7, with TRBD1 matching 9 bases. Trimming at V came to 5 bases and at J to 4 bases, leaving 6 bases not matched to a gene. The germline V gene has CDR1 SGHTA and CDR2 FQGNSA. The CDR3 has 14 amino acids.

The V and J genes are TRBV7-9 and TRBJ2-1; 8 nucleotides align to TRBD1. The CDR3 consists of 15 residues. Losses at the gene ends were 5 bases for V and 2 bases for J; bases not matched to a gene: 5. Germline V gene data show CDR1 as SEHNR and CDR2 as FQNEAQ (reference sequence). The CDR3 nucleotides are TGTGCCAGCAGCGGGAGGACAGGGCCCTACAATGAGCAGTTCTTC. Encoded protein: CASSGRTGPYNEQFF.

This clonotype was seen a few times. The genes are TRBV7-2 and TRBJ2-1; possible D gene TRBD1, 6 bases. Trimming stripped 3 bases from V and 10 bases from J, with 16 bases between. CDR3 size: 14 residues. CDR1 is SGHTA, CDR2 FQGNSA, per germline. The CDR3 region is CASSLGRGELEQFF. CDR3 sequence (DNA): TGTGCCAGCAGCTTGGGCAGGGGAGAATTGGAGCAGTTCTTC.

V gene TRBV28 combines with J gene TRBJ2-1, with 8 nucleotides matching TRBD2. CDR3 length: 16 amino acids. J was trimmed by 7 bases and V by 2 bases; bases with no gene match: 10. Germline V CDR1 and CDR2: MDHEN, SYDVKM. The DNA of the CDR3 is TGTGCCAGCAGTTTAAGGGCTAGCGGGCCGAAAAATGAGCAGTTCTTC. Translating gives CASSLRASGPKNEQFF.

J is TRBJ2-5 and V is TRBV15; D might be TRBD1 (6 bases). The CDR3 sequence is 13 residues long. V was trimmed by 5 bases and J by 3 bases, leaving 10 bases between them. Germline V lookup: CDR1 LNHNV, CDR2 YYDKDF (reference sequence). The CDR3 sequence: CATSEGVKETQYF. CDR3 sequence (DNA): TGTGCCACCAGCGAGGGGGTCAAAGAGACCCAGTACTTC.

This clonotype has just a few counts. The chain recombines TRBV4-1 with TRBJ2-3; a possible D gene is TRBD2 (6 bases). Germline V gene data show CDR1 as MGHRA and CDR2 as YSYEKL. The CDR3 extends over 14 amino acids. V dropped 8 bases and J dropped 4 bases, with 16 bases sitting between them. The DNA for the CDR3 is TGCGCCAGCCAGAAGTTTAGCGGTCCAGATACGCAGTATTTT. It codes for CASQKFSGPDTQYF.

CDR3 in DNA: TGCGCCAGCAGCCAAGATTCGGTAGCGGAGACCCGGGAGACCCAGTACTTC. Translated, it gives CASSQDSVAETRETQYF. This chain joins TRBV4-1 and TRBJ2-5, with D perhaps TRBD2 (6 bases). V was clipped by 0 bases and J by 5 bases, with 19 bases between them. The germline CDR1 and CDR2 sequences are MGHRA and YSYEKL. The length of the CDR3 is 17 residues.

This clonotype has just a few counts. The V and J genes are TRBV12-3 or TRBV12-4 and TRBJ2-2; TRBD1 might be the D (7 bases). Trimming left V 4 bases short and J 0 bases short, with 12 bases between. This CDR3 is built from 16 residues. CDR3 nucleotide sequence: TGTGCCAGCAGTTGGGGGGACAGCGCGAACACCGGGGAGCTGTTTTTT. It is translated as CASSWGDSANTGELFF.

This chain connects TRBV28 to TRBJ2-3; 9 bases fit TRBD2. Germline values: CDR1 MDHEN, CDR2 SYDVKM. Unmatched junction bases numbered 13, after V lost 5 bases and J lost 7 bases. This CDR3 has 16 residues. The CDR3 loop is CASSPRSSGRSNTQYF. The CDR3 DNA is TGTGCCAGCAGTCCGAGGTCCAGCGGGAGGTCGAATACGCAGTATTTT. The full variable domain, with the rest looked up from reference TRBV28 and TRBJ2-3, is DVKVTQSSRYLVKRTGEKVFLECVQDMDHENMFWYRQDPGLGLRLIYFSYDVKMKEKGDIPEGYSVSREKKERFSLILESASTNQTSMYLCASSPRSSGRSNTQYFGPGTRLTVL.

This clonotype was detected only a few times. The junction departs from germline at one end; a sequencing error may be responsible. The chain joins TRBV7-3 to TRBJ2-1; TRBD2 is a possible D gene (6 bases). Germline CDR1 is SGHTA and CDR2 is FQGTGA. The CDR3 covers 12 residues. DNA of the CDR3: TGTGCCACCAGCGGGTCGGAGGGTGAGCAGTTCTTC. Protein sequence: CATSGSEGEQFF.

V and J are TRBV4-3 and TRBJ2-1; D is unclear. The CDR3 is 17 residues long. V shed 0 bases and J shed 10 bases, with 22 bases lying between them. CDR1 and CDR2 from the germline V gene are LGHNA and YSLEER. CDR3 nucleotide sequence: TGCGCCAGCAGCCAAGATCCAGACCAGGCCTGGATTACGGAGCAGTTCTTC. This encodes CASSQDPDQAWITEQFF.

This chain joins TRBV7-6 and TRBJ1-1; D possibly corresponds to TRBD1 (5 bases). Germline V gene sequence: CDR1 SGHVS, CDR2 FNYEAQ. Trimming took 5 bases from V and 1 from J, leaving 14 bases between them. This CDR3 spans 15 amino acids. CDR3 amino acids: CASSQARGPNTEAFF. As DNA, the CDR3 is TGTGCCAGCAGCCAGGCGAGGGGCCCGAACACTGAAGCTTTCTTT.

The chain joins TRBV6-2 or TRBV6-3 to TRBJ1-5; the D is unclear. Germline V gene lookup returns CDR1 MNHEY and CDR2 SVGEGT. Trimming left V 0 bases short and J 3 bases short, with 3 bases between. This CDR3 has 13 residues. CDR3 bases: TGTGCCAGCAGTTACTCCCTCAATCAGCCCCAGCATTTT. This gives the protein CASSYSLNQPQHF.

In its sample, this clonotype was seen a few times. The chain has TRBV6-5 and TRBJ2-3, with a possible D match to TRBD2 (6 bases). V dropped 4 bases and J dropped 6 bases, with 11 bases sitting between them. The CDR3 runs 13 residues. Germline CDR1 is MNHEY and CDR2 is SVGAGI. The CDR3 spells CASSWRVTDTQYF. CDR3 DNA sequence: TGTGCCAGCAGTTGGAGGGTCACGGATACGCAGTATTTT.

V is TRBV15 and J is TRBJ1-1; TRBD1 is a possible D gene (6 bases). Trimming removed 0 bases at V and 5 bases at J, with 13 bases between. Germline loops: CDR1 LNHNV, CDR2 YYDKDF (reference sequence). The CDR3 length is 15 residues. The CDR3 DNA sequence: TGTGCCACCAGCAGAGATCTAGAGGGGGGGACTGAAGCTTTCTTT. As protein: CATSRDLEGGTEAFF.

The rearrangement joins TRBV7-2 to TRBJ2-1; D call uncertain. The germline V gene has CDR1 SGHTA and CDR2 FQGNSA. Trimming stripped 9 bases from V and 5 bases from J, with 14 bases between. The CDR3 is made up of 13 amino acids. CDR3 nucleotide sequence: TGTGCCAGTGGGCCTCCGCCCCACAATGAGCAGTTCTTC. Protein product: CASGPPPHNEQFF. The complete variable domain, with remaining parts taken from reference TRBV7-2 and TRBJ2-1, reads GAGVSQSPSNKVTEKGKDVELRCDPISGHTALYWYRQSLGQGLEFLIYFQGNSAPDKSGLPSDRFSAERTGGSVSTLTIQRTQQEDSAVYLCASGPPPHNEQFFGPGTRLTVL.

This sequence joins TRBV4-1 and TRBJ2-5; no reliable D call. CDR1 is MGHRA and CDR2 is YSYEKL in the germline V gene. The germline V and J ends were trimmed by 1 base and 3 bases, with 12 bases remaining between them. This CDR3 spans 15 amino acids. CDR3 nucleotide sequence: TGCGCCAGCAGCCAAGTATGGAGTACTGAAGAGACCCAGTACTTC. Translating gives CASSQVWSTEETQYF.